This entry is about one T cell receptor (beta chain). What it binds is not known. The assay was immunoSEQ multiplex PCR, and TCRdb's table has in-frame clones only and misses some. This table holds about 83,000 clones, around 93% found once. This entry is derived from a study of T cell responses to AZD1222 COVID-19 vaccine. Study-wide results and caveats: Repertoire samples came only from after the peak T cell response. Rises in breadth and depth of Spike-specific TCRs came after two AZD1222 doses. Vaccine-associated CD4 TCRs spanned spike, dominant at 160-218 and 743-854. Among those given AZD1222, only five or six were seropositive at baseline.

This CDR3 has 15 amino acids. V gave up 6 bases and J gave up 5 bases, with 16 bases separating them. CDR1 and CDR2 (germline): MNHEY, SVGAGI. The sequencing used peripheral blood, collected 28 days after the second AZD1222 dose. The TCR was taken from an adult who received the AZD1222 COVID-19 vaccine. The rearrangement joins TRBV6-5 to TRBJ1-4, with D possibly being TRBD1 (6 bases). The CDR3, as DNA: TGTGCCAGCAGCCAAAGGGGGACGGAGAATGAAAAACTGTTTTTT. Its protein is CASSQRGTENEKLFF.